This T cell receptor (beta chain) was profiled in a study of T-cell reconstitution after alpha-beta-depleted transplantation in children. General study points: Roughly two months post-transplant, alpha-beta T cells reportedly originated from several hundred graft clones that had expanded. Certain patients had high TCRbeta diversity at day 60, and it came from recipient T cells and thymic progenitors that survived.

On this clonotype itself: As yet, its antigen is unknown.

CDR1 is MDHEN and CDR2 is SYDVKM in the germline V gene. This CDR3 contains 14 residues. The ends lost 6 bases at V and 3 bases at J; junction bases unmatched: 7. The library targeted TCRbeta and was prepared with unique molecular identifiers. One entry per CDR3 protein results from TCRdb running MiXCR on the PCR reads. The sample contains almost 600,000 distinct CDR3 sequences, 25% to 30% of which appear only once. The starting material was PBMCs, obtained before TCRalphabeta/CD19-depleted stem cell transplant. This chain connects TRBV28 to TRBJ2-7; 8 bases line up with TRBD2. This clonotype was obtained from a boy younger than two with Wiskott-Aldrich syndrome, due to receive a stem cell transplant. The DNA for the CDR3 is TGTGCCAGCAGCCCCCGCGCGGGGGGCTACGAGCAGTACTTC. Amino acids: CASSPRAGGYEQYF.